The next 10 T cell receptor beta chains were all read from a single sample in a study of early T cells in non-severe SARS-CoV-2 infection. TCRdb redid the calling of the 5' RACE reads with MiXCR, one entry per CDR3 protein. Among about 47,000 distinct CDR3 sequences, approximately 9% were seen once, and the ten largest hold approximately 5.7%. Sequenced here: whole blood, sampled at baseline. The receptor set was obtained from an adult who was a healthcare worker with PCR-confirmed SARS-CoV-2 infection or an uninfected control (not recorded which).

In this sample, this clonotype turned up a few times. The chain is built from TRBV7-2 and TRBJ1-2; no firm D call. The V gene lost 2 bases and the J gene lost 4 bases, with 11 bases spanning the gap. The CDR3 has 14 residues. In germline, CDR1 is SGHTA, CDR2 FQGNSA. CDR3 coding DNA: TGTGCCAGCAGCTTACAGTTACTCAGCTATGGCTACACCTTC. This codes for CASSLQLLSYGYTF.

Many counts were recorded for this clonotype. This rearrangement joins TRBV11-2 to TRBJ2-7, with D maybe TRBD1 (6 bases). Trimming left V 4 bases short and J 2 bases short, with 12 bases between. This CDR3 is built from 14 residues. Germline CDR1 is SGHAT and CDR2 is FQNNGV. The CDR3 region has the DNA TGTGCCAGCAGCTCGCTGACAGGTGCCTACGAGCAGTACTTC. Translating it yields CASSSLTGAYEQYF.

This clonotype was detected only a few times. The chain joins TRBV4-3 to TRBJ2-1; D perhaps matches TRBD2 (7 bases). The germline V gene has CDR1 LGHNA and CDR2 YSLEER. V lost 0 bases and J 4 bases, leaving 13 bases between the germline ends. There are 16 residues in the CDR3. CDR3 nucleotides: TGCGCCAGCAGCCAAGAACCGGGGGGCAGTTACAATGAGCAGTTCTTC. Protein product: CASSQEPGGSYNEQFF.

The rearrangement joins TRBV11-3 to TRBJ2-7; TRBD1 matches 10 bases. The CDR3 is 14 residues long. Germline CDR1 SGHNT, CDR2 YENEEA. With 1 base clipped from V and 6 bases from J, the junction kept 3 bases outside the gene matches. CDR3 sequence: CASSLGQGASEQYF. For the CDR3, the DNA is TGTGCCAGCAGCTTAGGACAGGGGGCAAGCGAGCAGTACTTC.

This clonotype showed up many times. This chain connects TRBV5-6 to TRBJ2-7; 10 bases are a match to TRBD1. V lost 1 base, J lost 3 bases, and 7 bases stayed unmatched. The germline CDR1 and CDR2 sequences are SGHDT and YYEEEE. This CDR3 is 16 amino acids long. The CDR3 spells CASSLNRDRGFYEQYF. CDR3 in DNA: TGTGCCAGCAGCTTGAACCGGGACAGGGGTTTCTACGAGCAGTACTTC.

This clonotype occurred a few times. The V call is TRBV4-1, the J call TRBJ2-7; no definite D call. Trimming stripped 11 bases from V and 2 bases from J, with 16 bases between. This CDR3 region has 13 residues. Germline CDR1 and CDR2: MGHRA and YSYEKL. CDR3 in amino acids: CAPNLADTYEQYF. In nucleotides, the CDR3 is TGCGCCCCAAACCTTGCAGATACCTACGAGCAGTACTTC.

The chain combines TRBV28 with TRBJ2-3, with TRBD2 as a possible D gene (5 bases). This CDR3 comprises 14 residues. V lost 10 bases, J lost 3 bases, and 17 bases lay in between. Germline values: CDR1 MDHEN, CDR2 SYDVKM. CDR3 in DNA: TGTGCCACCTCCATCATGGGAGCAACAGATACGCAGTATTTT. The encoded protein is CATSIMGATDTQYF.

This CDR3 is CASSQGTGYGYTF. The CDR3 nucleotides read TGTGCCAGCAGCCAAGGGACAGGCTATGGCTACACCTTC. The chain recombines TRBV7-2 with TRBJ1-2; 8 positions agree with TRBD1. From germline, CDR1 is SGHTA and CDR2 FQGNSA. After removal of 5 bases from V and 4 bases from J, the junction contained 3 bases not matched to a gene. The CDR3 loop spans 13 amino acids.

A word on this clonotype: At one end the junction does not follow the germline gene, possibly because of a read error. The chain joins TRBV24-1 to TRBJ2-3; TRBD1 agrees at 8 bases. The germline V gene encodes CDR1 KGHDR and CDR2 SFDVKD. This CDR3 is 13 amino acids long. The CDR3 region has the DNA TGTCCCACTGAGGGACAGGGCACAGATACGCAGTATTTT. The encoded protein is CPTEGQGTDTQYF.

The CDR3 reads CATSEIYLPTSGANVLTF. CDR3 DNA: TGTGCCACCAGTGAGATTTATCTACCCACCTCTGGGGCCAACGTCCTGACTTTC. The gene calls are TRBV24-1 and TRBJ2-6; D unresolved. This CDR3 spans 18 amino acids. The germline V gene encodes CDR1 KGHDR and CDR2 SFDVKD. V gave up 4 bases and J gave up 0 bases, with 15 bases separating them.